This T cell receptor (beta chain) comes out of a study of shared clonotypes between healthy human individuals. Whole-study context: Per donor, CD8 memory used one plate, CD8 naive used two, CD4 memory used three and CD4 naive used three.

This CDR3 comprises 15 residues. Between the trimmed V and J ends, which lost 4 bases and 4 bases, there was a span of 16 bases. Repertoires were generated with immunoSEQ multiplex PCR, while TCRdb's copy carries only in-frame clones and drops some. The table records 740,000 or so clones, about three quarters of them present only once. V is TRBV5-3 and J is TRBJ2-3; either TRBD1 or TRBD2 may supply D (6 bases each). Being an ORF, TRBV5-3 has a function that is uncertain. Material: memory CD4+ T cells sorted from blood. The subset here: CD45RA-negative fraction. The receptor was derived from a woman in her 30s in good health. CDR3 in amino acids: CARSHWAEGADTQYF. The CDR3 DNA is TGTGCCAGAAGCCACTGGGCGGAGGGGGCAGATACGCAGTATTTT.